Listed here is a single T cell receptor (beta chain). Its specificity is unknown. The sample is drawn from a study of radiotherapy plus CTLA-4 blockade in lung cancer. Study outcomes and limitations: Early blood T cell clone dynamics, with interferon-beta, were reported to best predict response. Subsequent to radiotherapy plus ipilimumab, tumor-derived TCR clones underwent expansion in blood.

Profiling relied on immunoSEQ multiplex PCR, and the TCRdb table lists in-frame clones only, not all of them. This repertoire shows about 64,000 clones, approximately 70% found once; its top ten account for approximately 8.6%. Ipilimumab-mediated CTLA-4 blockade plus focal radiation was given to patients having chemo-refractory metastatic non-small-cell lung cancer. The source was peripheral blood, collected from a patient treated with radiotherapy plus ipilimumab. This sequence originates from a human donor with non-small cell lung cancer whose response to radiotherapy plus ipilimumab could not be evaluated.

The CDR3 region is CASPGTGVSPLHF. CDR3 DNA sequence: TGTGCCTCCCCCGGGACAGGGGTGTCACCCCTCCACTTT. This chain links TRBV30 with TRBJ1-6; 10 nucleotides agree with TRBD1. The CDR3 runs 13 residues. V dropped 7 bases and J dropped 10; count of bases not matched to a gene: 7. Germline V gene data show CDR1 as GTSNPN and CDR2 as SVGIG (reference sequence).